This T cell receptor beta chain was documented in a study of PD-L1 blockade in urothelial cancer. On the study more broadly: Study patients had been treated with 0 to 3 previous chemotherapy regimens. Blood was tested 3 weeks (second dose) and 6 weeks into treatment. T cell content in blood samples showed a median of approximately 140,000.

V was clipped by 4 bases and J by 6 bases; unmatched bases: 3. Germline-derived CDR1 and CDR2 are SNHLY and FYNNEI. The CDR3 is 13 residues long. Indicated time point: peripheral blood 6 weeks after treatment start. Patient disease was locally advanced or metastatic urothelial carcinoma. The repertoire was sequenced with immunoSEQ multiplex PCR; TCRdb's copy has only in-frame clones and lacks some. The data contain about 120,000 clones, 75% to 90% of them seen just once; the ten biggest clones take up 1.5% to 2%. This specimen consisted of PBMCs, obtained around atezolizumab (anti-PD-L1) treatment. The chain is built from TRBV2 and TRBJ2-7; the match to TRBD1 covers 10 bases. This receptor was taken from a man aged 55 to 69 with urothelial cancer. DNA of the CDR3: TGTGCCAGCAGTGTAGACAGGGGGCGCGAGCAGTACTTC. It specifies CASSVDRGREQYF. The variable domain in full, with the rest retrieved from reference TRBV2 and TRBJ2-7, is EPEVTQTPSHQVTQMGQEVILRCVPISNHLYFYWYRQILGQKVEFLVSFYNNEISEKSEIFDDQFSVERPDGSNFTLKIRSTKLEDSAMYFCASSVDRGREQYFGPGTRLTVT.